This TCR beta chain was documented in a study of T-cell reconstitution after alpha-beta-depleted transplantation in children. Per germline, CDR1 SGHRS and CDR2 YFSETQ. CDR3 length equals 14 residues. The V end was cut by 2 bases, the J end by 1 base, with 9 bases between. TCRbeta library preparation incorporated unique molecular identifiers. One entry per CDR3 protein, called by TCRdb with MiXCR from the PCR reads. In the table there are fewer than 550,000 distinct CDR3 sequences, around 9.9% of which are singletons. This sequence was found in a human donor who donated a stem cell graft to a child with acute myeloid leukemia. Sequences were derived from PBMCs from the stem cell graft donor, sampled from the stem cell graft. This chain connects TRBV5-1 to TRBJ1-1; D not resolved. The CDR3 region has the DNA TGCGCCAGCAGCTTTCGGACGTCGAACACTGAAGCTTTCTTT. This encodes CASSFRTSNTEAFF.